This TCR beta chain was captured in a study of T cells expressing NK-cell markers. With UMIs, 5'RACE template switching was used to make TCR beta cDNA. TCRdb derives one entry per CDR3 protein from the 5' RACE reads, leaving out DNA. The sample includes a few hundred thousand distinct CDR3 sequences. The CDR3 has 13 residues. CDR1 and CDR2 (germline): SEHNR, FQNEAQ (reference sequence). J is TRBJ2-5 and V is TRBV7-9. The specimen was blood T cells: a sorted CD56 or NKG2C T cell subset, CD4+ or CD8+ T cells, or bulk PBMC T cells (not recorded which). The sequence was obtained from a man younger than 35 in good health. The CDR3 reads CASSLSQMETQYF.